Below are 21 T cell receptor beta chains sequenced from a single sample in a study of human T cells and chemical hapten exposure. The time point was: patch test 2, 6 weeks after DPC sensitization. Treatment denoted: therapeutic diphenylcyclopropenone sensitization with weekly scalp DPC. MiXCR was run by TCRdb on the RACE reads, yielding one entry per CDR3 protein. This table holds 75,000 to 95,000 distinct CDR3 sequences, 8% to 13% found once. Specimen: whole blood, collected in connection with sensitization to the hapten diphenylcyclopropenone (DPC). All receptors derive from a man aged 35 to 55 with alopecia areata. Some clones in this sample may be carry-over from other donors' samples.

This clonotype was seen a few times. The rearrangement uses TRBV20-1 and TRBJ2-3; TRBD2 agrees at 12 bases. Germline V gene lookup returns CDR1 DFQATT and CDR2 SNEGSKA (reference sequence). The CDR3 runs 20 residues. With 6 bases clipped from V and 0 bases from J, the junction kept 19 bases outside the gene matches. The CDR3 here is CSAAHRTSGEKYASTDTQYF. CDR3 DNA sequence: TGCAGTGCAGCTCACAGGACTAGCGGGGAAAAATACGCTAGCACAGATACGCAGTATTTT.

This clonotype was seen many times. The chain couples TRBV20-1 to TRBJ2-3; 9 bases agree with TRBD2. Germline loops: CDR1 DFQATT, CDR2 SNEGSKA (reference sequence). V lost 5 bases to trimming and J lost 5 bases; unmatched junction nucleotides: 14. CDR3 length equals 16 residues. CDR3 residues: CSASGVTSGFRDTQYF. The DNA of the CDR3 is TGCAGTGCTTCAGGCGTTACTAGCGGGTTTAGAGATACGCAGTATTTT.

The V and J genes are TRBV10-3 and TRBJ2-1; 10 bases agree with TRBD2. Germline V CDR1 and CDR2: ENHRY, SYGVKD. The CDR3 totals 16 residues. With V trimmed by 2 bases and J by 4 bases, 5 bases remained unmatched. The CDR3 loop reads CAISEGASGRYNEQFF. The DNA for the CDR3 is TGTGCCATCAGTGAGGGGGCTAGCGGGAGATACAATGAGCAGTTCTTC.

The genes are TRBV12-3 or TRBV12-4 and TRBJ2-7; 10 bases are shared with TRBD2. The CDR3 totals 15 residues. Trimming took 3 bases from V and 3 from J; bases not matched to a gene: 5. This chain's CDR3 is CASSFDLAGDYEQYF. In DNA, the CDR3 is TGTGCCAGCAGTTTTGACCTAGCGGGAGACTACGAGCAGTACTTC.

This clonotype came up a few times. The chain links TRBV7-9 to TRBJ2-7; tentative D call: TRBD1 (5 bases). This CDR3 has 14 amino acids. Germline V gives CDR1 SEHNR, CDR2 FQNEAQ (reference sequence). V lost 3 bases, J lost 5 bases, and 14 bases lay in between. This CDR3 reads CASSLGRVVDEQYV. CDR3 nucleotides: TGTGCCAGCAGCTTGGGCAGGGTGGTGGACGAGCAGTACGTC.

The genes are TRBV5-4 and TRBJ2-3; 16 nucleotides align to TRBD2. Looked up from germline, CDR1 is SGHNT and CDR2 is YYREEE (reference sequence). Germline trimming cut 4 bases from V and 4 bases from J; bases unmatched to any gene: 3. This CDR3 comprises 16 residues. DNA of the CDR3: TGTGCCAGCAGCCCGGGGACTAGCGGGAGGGCAGATACGCAGTATTTT. Protein: CASSPGTSGRADTQYF.

This chain uses TRBV20-1 with TRBJ1-5; no definite D call. V was pared by 3 bases and J by 2 bases, with 11 bases between. CDR3 length equals 14 residues. The germline V gene encodes CDR1 DFQATT and CDR2 SNEGSKA (reference sequence). The CDR3: CSASGNGGNQPQHF. CDR3 coding DNA: TGCAGTGCTAGTGGGAATGGGGGCAATCAGCCCCAGCATTTT.

The chain links TRBV27 to TRBJ1-1; D gene unclear. Trimming cost V 0 bases and J 5 bases, with 16 bases left between them. Germline CDR1 and CDR2: MNHEY and SMNVEV (reference sequence). The CDR3 is 16 residues long. The CDR3 nucleotides are TGTGCCAGCAGTTTATCGTCTCCCGTGGCGGGTACTGAAGCTTTCTTT. Residues: CASSLSSPVAGTEAFF.

This clonotype has only a few counts. V and J are TRBV27 and TRBJ1-1; no definite D call. Per the germline V gene, CDR1 is MNHEY and CDR2 is SMNVEV (reference sequence). V lost 6 bases to trimming and J lost 6 bases, with 14 bases between them. This CDR3 region has 13 residues. CDR3 sequence (DNA): TGTGCCAGCAGGTCCTCGGACTTTGCTGAAGCTTTCTTT. Translating gives CASRSSDFAEAFF.

This clonotype turned up a few times. The chain joins TRBV12-5 to TRBJ2-7, with TRBD1 matching 9 bases. The J segment lost 7 bases and the V segment lost 0 bases, leaving 13 bases of the junction unmatched. This CDR3 comprises 17 residues. The V gene's germline CDR1 is LGHNT and CDR2 FRNRAP. CDR3 amino acids: CASGLVREQGARWEQYV. The DNA of the CDR3 is TGTGCTAGTGGTTTGGTAAGGGAACAGGGGGCCCGGTGGGAGCAGTACGTC.

This clonotype was seen ten or more times. The rearrangement uses TRBV7-2 and TRBJ2-7; perhaps TRBD1 as D (6 bases). Trimming took off 5 bases at V and 5 bases at J, with 16 bases between the two ends. Germline V gives CDR1 SGHTA, CDR2 FQGNSA. The CDR3 totals 14 residues. For the CDR3, the DNA is TGTGCCAGCAGCCCACAGGGTGAATTCCACGAGCAGTACTTC. It is translated as CASSPQGEFHEQYF. The full variable domain, in which reference TRBV7-2 and TRBJ2-7 provide the parts outside the CDR3, is GAGVSQSPSNKVTEKGKDVELRCDPISGHTALYWYRQSLGQGLEFLIYFQGNSAPDKSGLPSDRFSAERTGGSVSTLTIQRTQQEDSAVYLCASSPQGEFHEQYFGPGTRLTVT.

This clonotype was found many times. The chain links TRBV2 to TRBJ2-7, with 7 bases aligning to TRBD2. Germline V gene data show CDR1 as SNHLY and CDR2 as FYNNEI. V gave up 4 bases and J gave up 5 bases; unmatched junction bases: 5. The CDR3 has 13 amino acids. The CDR3 sequence is CASSGEGINEQYV. The DNA of the CDR3 is TGTGCCAGCAGTGGGGAGGGAATAAACGAGCAGTACGTC.

At least ten counts were recorded for this clonotype. This chain joins TRBV24-1 and TRBJ1-5; 7 bases are a match to TRBD1. The CDR3 length is 14 residues. Looked up from germline, CDR1 is KGHDR and CDR2 is SFDVKD. The V gene end was trimmed by 9 bases and the J gene end by 1 base; junction bases not matched to a gene: 5. The CDR3, as DNA: TGTGCCACCGAGTCAGGGGGAAGCAATCAGCCCCAGCATTTT. This sequence encodes CATESGGSNQPQHF.

This clonotype was counted between two and nine times. The chain carries TRBV5-1 and TRBJ2-5; 10 positions match TRBD2. V gave up 4 bases and J gave up 1 base; unmatched junction bases: 10. The CDR3 runs 17 residues. The V gene's germline CDR1 is SGHRS and CDR2 YFSETQ. The CDR3 sequence is CASSLAGTSVVQETQYF. The CDR3, as DNA: TGCGCCAGCAGCCTTGCCGGGACTAGCGTAGTCCAAGAGACCCAGTACTTC. The entire variable domain, with the rest obtained from reference TRBV5-1 and TRBJ2-5, is as follows: KAGVTQTPRYLIKTRGQQVTLSCSPISGHRSVSWYQQTPGQGLQFLFEYFSETQRNKGNFPGRFSGRQFSNSRSEMNVSTLELGDSALYLCASSLAGTSVVQETQYFGPGTRLLVL.

This chain uses TRBV3-1 with TRBJ2-7; 9 bases line up with TRBD2. The CDR3 is 17 amino acids. With 1 base clipped from V and 0 bases from J, the junction kept 7 bases outside the gene matches. The germline gives CDR1 LGHDT, CDR2 YNNKEL (reference sequence). This CDR3 is CASSQGIAGALSYEQYF. DNA for the CDR3: TGTGCCAGCAGCCAAGGAATAGCGGGAGCTCTCTCCTACGAGCAGTACTTC.

The V gene is TRBV5-1, the J gene TRBJ2-5; perhaps TRBD2 as D (5 bases). Germline V gene sequence: CDR1 SGHRS, CDR2 YFSETQ. The CDR3 runs to 13 residues. V lost 1 base to trimming and J lost 8 bases, with 12 bases between them. The CDR3 region has the DNA TGCGCCAGCAGCTTGTCCTTCGGGGATACCCAGTACTTC. It specifies CASSLSFGDTQYF.

This clonotype was counted at least ten times. The CDR3 sequence: CASRNGGSGNQPQHF. DNA for the CDR3: TGTGCCAGCAGAAACGGAGGCAGTGGGAATCAGCCCCAGCATTTT. The chain employs TRBV28 and TRBJ1-5; D is unresolved. The CDR3 runs to 15 residues. Deletions cut 6 bases from V and 4 bases from J, with 16 bases between. Per germline, CDR1 MDHEN and CDR2 SYDVKM.

The chain couples TRBV4-1 to TRBJ2-7; no clear D gene. The V and J ends lost 4 bases and 4 bases respectively, with 14 bases between them. The CDR3 sequence is 14 residues long. The germline V gene encodes CDR1 MGHRA and CDR2 YSYEKL. This CDR3 reads CASSLTPLSYEQYV. Here the CDR3 DNA reads TGCGCCAGCAGCCTTACTCCCCTCTCTTACGAGCAGTACGTC.

This clonotype was detected many times. V and J are TRBV5-6 and TRBJ1-1, with D possibly matching TRBD1 (5 bases). This CDR3 spans 13 amino acids. Germline lookup yields CDR1 SGHDT and CDR2 YYEEEE. Trimming removed 5 bases from V and 7 bases from J, with 15 bases in between. Here the CDR3 DNA reads TGTGCCAGCAGTCCAGCAGGGTTGAGTGAAGCTTTCTTT. Translating it yields CASSPAGLSEAFF.

This chain connects TRBV6-5 to TRBJ2-3, with 7 bases identical to TRBD2. The CDR3 spans 17 residues. CDR1 MNHEY and CDR2 SVGAGI come from the germline V gene. The V and J ends lost 4 bases and 6 bases, in that order; junction bases with no gene match: 16. The CDR3 coding sequence is TGTGCCAGCAGTTCCATTAGCGGGCCCCACCGGGGGGATACGCAGTATTTT. Translation gives CASSSISGPHRGDTQYF.

The rearrangement links TRBV7-2 to TRBJ2-7; D might be TRBD2 (7 bases). The ends were cut back, 0 bases at V and 2 bases at J, with 11 bases in the middle. CDR1 is SGHTA and CDR2 is FQGNSA in the germline V gene. The CDR3 loop spans 15 amino acids. Here the CDR3 DNA reads TGTGCCAGCAGCTTAGCAGGCGGGGGCACCTACGAGCAGTACGTC. Encoded protein: CASSLAGGGTYEQYV.